Presented here are 10 T cell receptor beta chains from one specimen sequenced in a study of technical replicates of blood from four donors. Libraries were prepared by immunoSEQ multiplex PCR; TCRdb keeps only in-frame clonotypes and omits some of them. This table has around 80,000 clones, 85% to 95% appearing once. The material sequenced was T cells isolated from PBMCs. These TCRs come from a human donor in good health.

The table lists this clone with a count of one. The V and J genes are TRBV5-1 and TRBJ2-2; 8 bases are a match to TRBD1. V dropped 0 bases and J dropped 7; count of bases not matched to a gene: 5. Germline V lookup: CDR1 SGHRS, CDR2 YFSETQ. The CDR3 is 15 amino acids. CDR3 coding DNA: TGCGCCAGCAGCTTGGATCCAGGGGGCGACGGGGAGCTGTTTTTT. It specifies CASSLDPGGDGELFF.

J is TRBJ1-2 and V is TRBV11-3; no clear D. Per germline, CDR1 SGHNT and CDR2 YENEEA. Deletions cut 3 bases from V and 5 bases from J, with 7 bases between. The length of the CDR3 is 12 residues. The CDR3: CASSFHSYGYTF. The DNA for the CDR3 is TGTGCCAGCAGCTTCCATAGTTATGGCTACACCTTC.

J is TRBJ2-7 and V is TRBV18; TRBD2 matches 8 bases. The trim removed 0 bases at V and 0 bases at J, leaving 7 bases unmatched. CDR3 size: 17 residues. CDR1 and CDR2 (germline): KGHSH, LQKENI. The CDR3 sequence is CASSPPGPSGFSYEQYF. CDR3 sequence (DNA): TGTGCCAGCTCACCACCGGGACCTAGCGGGTTCTCCTACGAGCAGTACTTC.

The chain employs TRBV19 and TRBJ2-7; D is possibly TRBD1 (5 bases). The V end lost 11 bases, the J end lost 1 base, and 24 bases lay between the germline ends. The germline CDR1 and CDR2 sequences are LNHDA and SQIVND (reference sequence). The CDR3 covers 16 residues. The DNA of the CDR3 is TGTGCCTCCCGGGCCAGGGAAGGCCTCCCTTCCTACGAGCAGTACTTC. Translated: CASRAREGLPSYEQYF.

The genes are TRBV30 and TRBJ2-1; 14 bases match TRBD2. CDR1 is GTSNPN, CDR2 SVGIG, per germline (reference sequence). Trimming cost V 1 base and J 7 bases; bases outside gene matches: 3. CDR3 length equals 15 residues. In DNA, the CDR3 is TGTGCCTGGAGTGGGACTAGCGGGGGGTGGAATGAGCAGTTCTTC. This translates into CAWSGTSGGWNEQFF.

V gene TRBV18 combines with J gene TRBJ2-1, with D maybe TRBD2 (6 bases). With 6 bases removed from V and 4 bases from J, the gap between germline ends came to 25 bases. CDR1 KGHSH and CDR2 LQKENI come from the germline V gene. This CDR3 is 18 amino acids long. The CDR3 coding sequence is TGTGCCAGCTCCGAGCGGAATTGGGACTCCAAAGGGTACAATGAGCAGTTCTTC. It yields the protein CASSERNWDSKGYNEQFF.

The rearrangement uses TRBV7-2 and TRBJ2-1, with TRBD2 matching over 8 bases. From germline, CDR1 is SGHTA and CDR2 FQGNSA. J was trimmed by 5 bases and V by 5 bases; bases with no gene match: 2. The CDR3 loop spans 13 amino acids. Here the CDR3 DNA reads TGTGCCAGCAGCCCCGGGAGGGACAATGAGCAGTTCTTC. Translated, it gives CASSPGRDNEQFF. Based on the CDR3 plus reference TRBV7-2 and TRBJ2-1, the full variable domain is GAGVSQSPSNKVTEKGKDVELRCDPISGHTALYWYRQSLGQGLEFLIYFQGNSAPDKSGLPSDRFSAERTGGSVSTLTIQRTQQEDSAVYLCASSPGRDNEQFFGPGTRLTVL.

The V and J genes are TRBV11-2 and TRBJ2-3, with TRBD2 matching 10 bases. The J segment lost 6 bases and the V segment lost 5 bases, leaving 5 bases of the junction unmatched. This CDR3 spans 14 amino acids. Germline CDR1 SGHAT, CDR2 FQNNGV. The CDR3 sequence: CASSEAGGSDTQYF. As DNA, the CDR3 is TGTGCCAGCAGCGAAGCGGGAGGGTCGGATACGCAGTATTTT.

The rearrangement uses TRBV29-1 and TRBJ1-1; TRBD1 might be the D (5 bases). The V end lost 8 bases, the J end lost 0 bases, and 13 bases lay between the germline ends. The germline V gene encodes CDR1 SQVTM and CDR2 ANQGSEA. CDR3 length equals 13 residues. CDR3 bases: TGCAGCTCGACCGGACAACTGAACACTGAAGCTTTCTTT. Its translation is CSSTGQLNTEAFF.

This chain uses TRBV5-6 with TRBJ1-4, with TRBD1 matching 9 bases. Trimming at V came to 3 bases and at J to 8 bases, leaving 2 bases not matched to a gene. The CDR3 is 13 residues long. In germline, CDR1 is SGHDT, CDR2 YYEEEE. Here the CDR3 reads CASSWGQGEKLFF. The DNA of the CDR3 is TGTGCCAGCAGCTGGGGACAGGGAGAAAAACTGTTTTTT.